What follows describes a single T cell receptor beta chain. Regions amplified from RNA transcripts were the TCR beta CDR3 regions. Using the HTBI primer set, a first-round RT-PCR was run on the TCR CDR3. TCRdb analysed the multiplex PCR reads with MiXCR anew, one entry per CDR3 protein. This table has some 580,000 distinct CDR3 sequences, more than 15% appearing once. The sample originates from a study of T cells in Graves' hyperthyroidism and ophthalmopathy. V was trimmed by 8 bases and J by 0 bases, leaving 15 bases between them. The CDR3 is made up of 15 amino acids. CDR1 MNHEY and CDR2 SVGEGT come from the germline V gene.

The specimen was blood. The chain combines TRBV6-2 or TRBV6-3 with TRBJ2-3, with a weak D call TRBD2 (5 bases). The source is a woman aged 40 to 50 with Graves' ophthalmopathy. CDR3 bases: TGTGCCAGCGATCAGCTGCGGACTAGCACAGATACGCAGTATTTT. Translated, it gives CASDQLRTSTDTQYF.